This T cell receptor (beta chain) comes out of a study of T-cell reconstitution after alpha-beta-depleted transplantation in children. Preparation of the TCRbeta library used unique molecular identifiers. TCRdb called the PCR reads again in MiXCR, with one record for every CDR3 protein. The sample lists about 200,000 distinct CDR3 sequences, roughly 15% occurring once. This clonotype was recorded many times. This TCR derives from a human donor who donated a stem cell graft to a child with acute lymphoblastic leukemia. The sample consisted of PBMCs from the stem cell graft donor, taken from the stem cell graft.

The CDR3 sequence is CASSQEGWEGGHEQFF. The CDR3 coding sequence is TGTGCCAGCAGCCAAGAGGGGTGGGAGGGAGGACATGAGCAGTTCTTC. V and J are TRBV3-1 and TRBJ2-1, with TRBD2 matching 7 bases. The CDR3 extends over 16 amino acids. V lost 0 bases and J lost 8; bases outside the gene matches: 10. Germline assignment: CDR1 LGHDT and CDR2 YNNKEL (reference sequence).